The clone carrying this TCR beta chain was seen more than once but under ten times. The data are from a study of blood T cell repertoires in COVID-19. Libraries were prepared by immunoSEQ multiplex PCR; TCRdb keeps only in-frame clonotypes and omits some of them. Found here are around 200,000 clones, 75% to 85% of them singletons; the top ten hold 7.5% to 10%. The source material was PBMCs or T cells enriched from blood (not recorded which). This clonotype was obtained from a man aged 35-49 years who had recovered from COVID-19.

The CDR3 protein is CATSRDYGERGTEAFF. The DNA of the CDR3 is TGTGCCACCAGCAGAGATTACGGAGAAAGGGGGACTGAAGCTTTCTTT. The V gene is TRBV15, the J gene TRBJ1-1; D possibly corresponds to TRBD1 (6 bases). Germline V gene sequence: CDR1 LNHNV, CDR2 YYDKDF (reference sequence). The CDR3 spans 16 residues. V was pared by 0 bases and J by 5 bases, with 16 bases between.